This TCR beta chain emerged from a study of T-cell reconstitution after alpha-beta-depleted transplantation in children. Using unique molecular identifiers, the investigators prepared the TCRbeta library. TCRdb processed the PCR reads anew with MiXCR; each CDR3 protein has one entry. The sample carries about 360,000 distinct CDR3 sequences, 13% recorded once. The CDR3 covers 15 residues. In germline, CDR1 is MDHEN, CDR2 SYDVKM. Trimming took 3 bases from V and 1 from J, leaving 10 bases between them. Specimen: PBMCs, collected from the stem cell graft. The sequence was obtained from a human donor who donated a stem cell graft to a child with Fanconi anemia. The V call is TRBV28, the J call TRBJ1-5; D gene uncertain. The CDR3 spells CASSLSSRSNQPQHF. The CDR3, as DNA: TGTGCCAGCAGTTTGAGCAGCAGGAGCAATCAGCCCCAGCATTTT.